A selection of T cell receptor beta chains follows, all from one sample in a study of T-cell reconstitution after alpha-beta-depleted transplantation in children. TCRdb used MiXCR to reprocess the PCR reads, holding one entry per CDR3 protein. Of about 830,000 distinct CDR3 sequences in the sample, less than 20% were seen once. Sequences were derived from PBMCs, mostly from graft donor cells, sampled 360 days after TCRalphabeta/CD19-depleted stem cell transplant. All receptors derive from a male patient younger than 18 who had a stem cell transplant for acute lymphoblastic leukemia, so the T cells may come from the graft donor. The CDR3 runs from the conserved cysteine through the conserved F or W. Fields, in order: clone size, J gene, V gene, D gene, CDR3 DNA, CDR3 protein. D genes are given only for firm matches. Clone size is given for some rows only: seen once, a few or many times, or a class if the clone is expanded.

clone size: -; J gene: TRBJ2-3; V gene: TRBV27; D gene: -; CDR3 DNA: TGTGCCAGCGCCTTATTGGGGGCTAGCACAGATACGCGGTATTTT; CDR3 protein: CASALLGASTDTRYF
clone size: many; J gene: TRBJ2-2; V gene: TRBV12-3/TRBV12-4; D gene: -; CDR3 DNA: TGTGCCAGCAACCCGGGACTTAACACCGGGGAGCTGTTTTTT; CDR3 protein: CASNPGLNTGELFF
clone size: few; J gene: TRBJ2-2; V gene: TRBV7-9; D gene: -; CDR3 DNA: TGTGCCAGCAGCTTTAACCGCACCGGGGAGCTGTTTTTT; CDR3 protein: CASSFNRTGELFF
clone size: -; J gene: TRBJ2-5; V gene: TRBV6-1; D gene: -; CDR3 DNA: TGTGCCAGCACCCTGGGACTGCAAGAGACCCAGTACTTC; CDR3 protein: CASTLGLQETQYF
clone size: -; J gene: TRBJ1-2; V gene: TRBV6-5; D gene: -; CDR3 DNA: TGTGCCAGCAAGGGGAGAGATTATGGCTACACCTTC; CDR3 protein: CASKGRDYGYTF
clone size: many; J gene: TRBJ1-1; V gene: TRBV6-1; D gene: -; CDR3 DNA: TGTGCCAGCAGACGTACAGGAAACACTGAAGCTTTCTTT; CDR3 protein: CASRRTGNTEAFF
clone size: many; J gene: TRBJ1-1; V gene: TRBV11-3; D gene: -; CDR3 DNA: TGTGCCAGCAGCCGTGACAGCAACACTGAAGCTTTCTTT; CDR3 protein: CASSRDSNTEAFF
clone size: few; J gene: TRBJ1-2; V gene: TRBV4-1; D gene: -; CDR3 DNA: TGCGCCAGCAGCCCCCTACAAGGGGCTCTCTATGGCTACACCTTC; CDR3 protein: CASSPLQGALYGYTF
clone size: -; J gene: TRBJ2-2; V gene: TRBV3-1; D gene: TRBD2; CDR3 DNA: TGTGCCAGCATCCCGAGCCCGACTAGCGGGGAGAACACCGGGGAGCTGTTTTTT; CDR3 protein: CASIPSPTSGENTGELFF
clone size: -; J gene: TRBJ2-1; V gene: TRBV9; D gene: TRBD2; CDR3 DNA: TGTGCCAGCAGCGAGCGGGAGACTTCCTCTATCGAGCAGTTCTTC; CDR3 protein: CASSERETSSIEQFF
clone size: many; J gene: TRBJ2-3; V gene: TRBV24-1; D gene: -; CDR3 DNA: TGTGCCACCAGTAGAGATTCCGCAGATACGCAGTATTTT; CDR3 protein: CATSRDSADTQYF
clone size: few; J gene: TRBJ2-1; V gene: TRBV12-3/TRBV12-4; D gene: TRBD2; CDR3 DNA: TGTGCCAGCAGTCGGACTAGTAGGGGCCCTGAGCAGTTCTTC; CDR3 protein: CASSRTSRGPEQFF
clone size: -; J gene: TRBJ2-1; V gene: TRBV5-1; D gene: -; CDR3 DNA: TGCGCCAGCAGCGGTACGGACTCCTCCTACAATGAGCAGTTCTTC; CDR3 protein: CASSGTDSSYNEQFF
clone size: many; J gene: TRBJ2-3; V gene: TRBV7-6; D gene: TRBD2; CDR3 DNA: TGTGCCAGCAGCTTAGCGAAAGTAGCGGGAGCCGGCACAGATACGCAGTATTTT; CDR3 protein: CASSLAKVAGAGTDTQYF
clone size: -; J gene: TRBJ2-1; V gene: TRBV2; D gene: TRBD2; CDR3 DNA: TGTGCCAGCAGTGAATGGACTAGCGGGAGTAATGAGCAGTTCTTC; CDR3 protein: CASSEWTSGSNEQFF
clone size: many; J gene: TRBJ2-7; V gene: TRBV7-2; D gene: -; CDR3 DNA: TGTGCCAGCAGCTTAGAACGGGGCGTAGGCTACGAGCAGTACTTC; CDR3 protein: CASSLERGVGYEQYF
clone size: few; J gene: TRBJ2-5; V gene: TRBV5-1; D gene: -; CDR3 DNA: TGCGCCAGCAGCCCCCGGGACTTAGAGACCCAGTACTTC; CDR3 protein: CASSPRDLETQYF
clone size: -; J gene: TRBJ2-5; V gene: TRBV6-5; D gene: -; CDR3 DNA: TGTGCCAGCAGTTACTCCGGGGCGGGGCAAGAGACCCAGTACTTC; CDR3 protein: CASSYSGAGQETQYF
clone size: -; J gene: TRBJ2-4; V gene: TRBV29-1; D gene: -; CDR3 DNA: TGCAGCGTTGAAGATTTTTACGATGGGCTAGCCAAAAACATTCAGTACTTC; CDR3 protein: CSVEDFYDGLAKNIQYF
clone size: once; J gene: TRBJ2-2; V gene: TRBV3-1; D gene: -; CDR3 DNA: TGTGCCAGCAGCCCGCATCGGGGTGATAAGACCGGGGAGCTGTTTTTT; CDR3 protein: CASSPHRGDKTGELFF
clone size: -; J gene: TRBJ2-1; V gene: TRBV5-1; D gene: TRBD1; CDR3 DNA: TGCGCCAGCAGCTTCTGGGGGCAGGGGGTTTACAATGAGCAGTTCTTC; CDR3 protein: CASSFWGQGVYNEQFF
clone size: once; J gene: TRBJ2-5; V gene: TRBV24-1; D gene: -; CDR3 DNA: TGTGCCACCAGTGATTCAACTACCGGGGAGACCCAGTACTTC; CDR3 protein: CATSDSTTGETQYF
clone size: many; J gene: TRBJ2-1; V gene: TRBV20-1; D gene: -; CDR3 DNA: TGCAGTGCTTTCCGGGACTCTGACAATGAGCAGTTCTTC; CDR3 protein: CSAFRDSDNEQFF
clone size: -; J gene: TRBJ2-7; V gene: TRBV5-1; D gene: -; CDR3 DNA: TGCGCCAGCAGCTTGTATGGGGCAGACCCGCTTAACGAGCAGTACTTC; CDR3 protein: CASSLYGADPLNEQYF
clone size: -; J gene: TRBJ2-1; V gene: TRBV14; D gene: -; CDR3 DNA: TGTGCCAGCAGCCAAGTCTATCGACTGTACAATGAGCAGTTCTTC; CDR3 protein: CASSQVYRLYNEQFF
clone size: -; J gene: TRBJ2-1; V gene: TRBV6-2/TRBV6-3; D gene: TRBD1; CDR3 DNA: TGTGCCAGCAGTTACTTACCGGGACAGGGGAGTCCTAGCTCCTACAATGAGCAGTTCTTC; CDR3 protein: CASSYLPGQGSPSSYNEQFF
clone size: many; J gene: TRBJ2-2; V gene: TRBV20-1; D gene: -; CDR3 DNA: TGCAGTGCTAGAGACCCGGGACTTCCCACCGGGGAGCTGTTTTTT; CDR3 protein: CSARDPGLPTGELFF